What follows are 22 T cell receptor beta chains derived from one specimen sequenced in a study of blood T cell repertoires in COVID-19 (dated by TCRdb to the early 2020s). The method was the immunoSEQ multiplex PCR assay. This is the immuneACCESS table as TCRdb keeps it, with only in-frame sequences that have V and J called. A part of the clones is gone; compared with another copy, unresolved V genes explain less than half, and the rest is unexplained. The sample table records over 300,000 clones; roughly 85% of these occur just once. Approximately 5% of the sample is taken by the ten largest. The sample consisted of PBMCs or T cells enriched from blood (not recorded which). The receptors here all came from a woman aged 25 to 39 who had recovered from COVID-19.

The chain combines TRBV7-9 with TRBJ2-3, with 8 bases that match TRBD2. Looked up from germline, CDR1 is SEHNR and CDR2 is FQNEAQ (reference sequence). V trimming: 5 bases; J trimming: 10 bases; junction bases outside the gene matches: 20. This CDR3 contains 17 residues. DNA of the CDR3: TGTGCCAGCAGCCGTGGGTGGCGGGGGGCCCAAAAAGAGGCGCAGTATTTT. Its protein product is CASSRGWRGAQKEAQYF.

This rearrangement joins TRBV19 to TRBJ2-1, with D unclear. The CDR3 totals 12 residues. V dropped 5 bases and J dropped 8 bases, with 10 bases sitting between them. Germline loops: CDR1 LNHDA, CDR2 SQIVND (reference sequence). The CDR3 nucleotides read TGTGCCAGTAGTTTTCAGCGTCATGAGCAGTTCTTC. Protein: CASSFQRHEQFF.

This clone was detected a few times. This rearrangement joins TRBV5-1 to TRBJ1-3, with 8 bases lining up with TRBD1. The length of the CDR3 is 18 residues. Germline V gene data show CDR1 as SGHRS and CDR2 as YFSETQ. V trimming: 5 bases; J trimming: 0 bases; junction bases outside the gene matches: 13. The CDR3 nucleotides are TGCGCCAGCAGGGATGGTCCCGGGACAGGCACCTCTGGAAACACCATATATTTT. Protein product: CASRDGPGTGTSGNTIYF.

This clone was seen once. This rearrangement joins TRBV2 to TRBJ1-6; D perhaps matches TRBD1 (5 bases). CDR3 length equals 16 residues. Per germline, CDR1 SNHLY and CDR2 FYNNEI. The V end was cut by 8 bases, the J end by 5 bases, with 19 bases between. The CDR3 loop reads CASRFLQANHNSPLHF. DNA for the CDR3: TGTGCCAGCCGGTTTCTACAGGCAAATCATAATTCACCCCTCCACTTT.

The genes are TRBV19 and TRBJ1-2, with 8 bases fitting TRBD1. CDR1 is LNHDA, CDR2 SQIVND, per germline (reference sequence). The CDR3 extends over 16 amino acids. Unmatched junction bases numbered 12, after V lost 3 bases and J lost 6 bases. The CDR3 DNA reads as TGTGCCAGTAGTATTGCCAGGGGGCAAAGCAACAATGGCTACACCTTC. Protein sequence: CASSIARGQSNNGYTF.

The gene calls are TRBV27 and TRBJ1-1; D is undetermined. Germline lookup yields CDR1 MNHEY and CDR2 SMNVEV (reference sequence). V lost 0 bases, J lost 2 bases, and 7 bases lay in between. CDR3 length: 14 amino acids. The CDR3 is CASSLSRANTEAFF. The CDR3 DNA reads TGTGCCAGCAGTTTATCGAGGGCAAACACTGAAGCTTTCTTT.

The J gene is TRBJ1-2, the V gene TRBV6-1; maybe TRBD1 (5 bases). Germline V CDR1 and CDR2: MNHNS, SASEGT. This CDR3 is built from 16 residues. The V and J ends lost 0 bases and 6 bases respectively, with 17 bases between them. The CDR3, as DNA: TGTGCCAGCAGTGAAGCGGGCCTCCTGGGACTCCATGGCTACACCTTC. Encoded protein: CASSEAGLLGLHGYTF.

V is TRBV4-1 and J is TRBJ1-3; 7 bases are a match to TRBD1. Germline assignment: CDR1 MGHRA and CDR2 YSYEKL. The ends lost 0 bases at V and 3 bases at J; junction bases unmatched: 8. CDR3 length equals 17 residues. The DNA of the CDR3 is TGCGCCAGCAGCCAAGACTCCGACAGGGCCTATGGAAACACCATATATTTT. Translated: CASSQDSDRAYGNTIYF.

The rearrangement uses TRBV5-4 and TRBJ2-1; a weak D match, TRBD1 (6 bases). Germline CDR1 SGHNT, CDR2 YYREEE (reference sequence). Deletions cut 0 bases from V and 8 bases from J, with 12 bases between. The CDR3 has 14 amino acids. The chain's CDR3 is CASSLEGAGDEQFF. The CDR3 region has the DNA TGTGCCAGCAGCTTGGAAGGCGCAGGGGATGAGCAGTTCTTC.

This clone was detected only once. The chain recombines TRBV5-6 with TRBJ1-1; D is possibly TRBD1 (5 bases). The CDR3 length is 16 residues. Between the trimmed V and J ends, which lost 0 bases and 1 base, there was a span of 13 bases. Germline lookup yields CDR1 SGHDT and CDR2 YYEEEE. This CDR3 reads CASSLAGGRENTEAFF. CDR3 DNA sequence: TGTGCCAGCAGCTTGGCCGGGGGGAGGGAGAACACTGAAGCTTTCTTT.

V usage is TRBV7-8 and J usage is TRBJ1-6; 8 nucleotides match TRBD1. Trimming cost V 6 bases and J 9 bases; bases outside gene matches: 19. CDR1 is SGHVS, CDR2 FQNEAQ, per germline. This CDR3 is 18 amino acids long. CDR3 DNA: TGTGCCAGCAGACGGACGACCGCTAGACAGGGGAGTCTTTCACCCCTCCACTTT. This codes for CASRRTTARQGSLSPLHF. Drawing the rest from reference TRBV7-8 and TRBJ1-6, the complete variable domain is GAGVSQSPRYKVAKRGQDVALRCDPISGHVSLFWYQQALGQGPEFLTYFQNEAQLDKSGLPSDRFFAERPEGSVSTLKIQRTQQEDSAVYLCASRRTTARQGSLSPLHFGNGTRLTVT.

This CDR3 reads CASSSSSGGPVLAKNIQYF. The CDR3 DNA is TGTGCCAGCAGCTCTTCTAGCGGGGGGCCGGTCTTAGCCAAAAACATTCAGTACTTC. This sequence joins TRBV3-1 (or the pseudogene TRBV3-2) and TRBJ2-4, with 11 bases aligning to TRBD2. The CDR3 has 19 residues. CDR1 is LGHDT, CDR2 YNNKEL, per germline (reference sequence). Trimming cost V 5 bases and J 0 bases; bases outside gene matches: 12.

About this clone itself: Compared with germline, one end of the junction differs, possibly owing to a read error. The chain has TRBV2 and TRBJ2-7; TRBD1 might be the D (6 bases). The CDR3 extends over 15 amino acids. Per germline, CDR1 SNHLY and CDR2 FYNNEI. The CDR3 DNA sequence: TGTGCCAGCAGTGAATTGGCAGGGGCTTCCTCCGAGCAGTACTTC. Translating gives CASSELAGASSEQYF.

The rearrangement joins TRBV5-1 to TRBJ1-5, with TRBD1 identical over 8 bases. The CDR3 extends over 15 amino acids. Germline V gene lookup returns CDR1 SGHRS and CDR2 YFSETQ. V dropped 4 bases and J dropped 1; count of bases not matched to a gene: 4. CDR3 coding DNA: TGCGCCAGCAGCCCGCAGGGGGCAAGCAATCAGCCCCAGCATTTT. Amino acid sequence: CASSPQGASNQPQHF.

The genes are TRBV18 and TRBJ1-2, with D unclear. The CDR3 covers 14 residues. The germline CDR1 and CDR2 sequences are KGHSH and LQKENI. The ends were cut back, 0 bases at V and 3 bases at J, with 8 bases in the middle. The DNA of the CDR3 is TGTGCCAGCTCACCACCGAATAGTGACTATGGCTACACCTTC. As protein: CASSPPNSDYGYTF. The variable domain in full, completed from reference TRBV18 and TRBJ1-2, reads NAGVMQNPRHLVRRRGQEARLRCSPMKGHSHVYWYRQLPEEGLKFMVYLQKENIIDESGMPKERFSAEFPKEGPSILRIQQVVRGDSAAYFCASSPPNSDYGYTFGSGTRLTVV.

The chain is built from TRBV6-5 and TRBJ1-1, with 7 bases that match TRBD1. This CDR3 comprises 14 residues. CDR1 and CDR2 (germline): MNHEY, SVGAGI. Trimming at V came to 6 bases and at J to 1 base, leaving 5 bases not matched to a gene. The CDR3: CASRPRDRNTEAFF. The CDR3 region has the DNA TGTGCCAGCAGACCCCGGGACAGGAACACTGAAGCTTTCTTT.

The chain uses TRBV4-3 and TRBJ2-1; D may be TRBD2 (5 bases). Trimming took 4 bases from V and 4 from J, leaving 14 bases between them. The CDR3 covers 15 residues. CDR1 is LGHNA and CDR2 is YSLEER in the germline V gene. CDR3 amino acids: CASSPGPGIYNEQFF. For the CDR3, the DNA is TGCGCCAGCAGCCCAGGACCGGGGATATACAATGAGCAGTTCTTC.

This chain joins TRBV6-5 and TRBJ1-3; no reliable D call. The CDR3 has 14 amino acids. CDR1 MNHEY and CDR2 SVGAGI come from the germline V gene. V lost 10 bases and J lost 0, with 13 bases in between. CDR3 region: CATLSPSSGNTIYF. The DNA of the CDR3 is TGTGCCACCTTATCTCCTTCCTCTGGAAACACCATATATTTT.

The chain carries TRBV7-9 and TRBJ2-1; D is uncertain. V shed 0 bases and J shed 4 bases, with 7 bases lying between them. The CDR3 totals 14 residues. Germline V lookup: CDR1 SEHNR, CDR2 FQNEAQ (reference sequence). CDR3 sequence reads: CASSLAPLYNEQFF. The CDR3 DNA reads TGTGCCAGCAGCTTAGCTCCCCTATACAATGAGCAGTTCTTC. Full variable domain (remainder filled in from reference TRBV7-9 and TRBJ2-1): DTGVSQNPRHKITKRGQNVTFRCDPISEHNRLYWYRQTLGQGPEFLTYFQNEAQLEKSRLLSDRFSAERPKGSFSTLEIQRTEQGDSAMYLCASSLAPLYNEQFFGPGTRLTVL.

The CDR3 DNA reads TGTGCCACCGAGGCAGGGTTTACTTACGAGCAGTACTTC. Translation gives CATEAGFTYEQYF. V is TRBV2 and J is TRBJ2-7; weak D call: TRBD1 (5 bases). Germline V lookup: CDR1 SNHLY, CDR2 FYNNEI. This CDR3 region has 13 residues. V shed 10 bases and J shed 4 bases, with 17 bases lying between them.

The table lists this clone with a few counts. This chain joins TRBV2 and TRBJ2-5; 7 bases align to TRBD1. Looked up from germline, CDR1 is SNHLY and CDR2 is FYNNEI. J gave up 1 base and V 5 bases, and 1 base lay outside the gene matches. This CDR3 comprises 13 residues. Here the CDR3 DNA reads TGTGCCAGCAGTAGGGACAGCCAAGAGACCCAGTACTTC. This translates into CASSRDSQETQYF.

V gene TRBV19 combines with J gene TRBJ1-2, with a weak D call TRBD1 (6 bases). Germline lookup yields CDR1 LNHDA and CDR2 SQIVND (reference sequence). V was pared by 7 bases and J by 0 bases, with 15 bases between. The CDR3 has 15 residues. DNA of the CDR3: TGTGCCAGTACCCCCGGGACAACTTCTAACTATGGCTACACCTTC. Its protein is CASTPGTTSNYGYTF.